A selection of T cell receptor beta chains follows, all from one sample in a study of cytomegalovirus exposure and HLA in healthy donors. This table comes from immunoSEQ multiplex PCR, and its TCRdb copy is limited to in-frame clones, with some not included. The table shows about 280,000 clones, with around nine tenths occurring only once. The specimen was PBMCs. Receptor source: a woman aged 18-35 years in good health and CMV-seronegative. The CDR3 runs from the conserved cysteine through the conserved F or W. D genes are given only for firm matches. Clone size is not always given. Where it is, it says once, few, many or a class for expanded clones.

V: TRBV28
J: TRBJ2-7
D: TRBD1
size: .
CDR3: CASSPTGVAYEQYF
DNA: TGTGCCAGCAGCCCGACAGGGGTAGCCTACGAGCAGTACTTC

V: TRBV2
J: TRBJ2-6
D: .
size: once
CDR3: CASSGRQTSPNSGANVLTF
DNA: TGTGCCAGCAGCGGCCGTCAGACTAGTCCAAACTCTGGGGCCAACGTCCTGACTTTC

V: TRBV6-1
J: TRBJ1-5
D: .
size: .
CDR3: CASSEGRGSQHF
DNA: TGTGCCAGCAGTGAAGGCCGGGGGTCCCAGCATTTT

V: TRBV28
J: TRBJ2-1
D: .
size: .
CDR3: CASNTNPRDIAAPYNEQFF
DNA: TGTGCCAGCAACACAAACCCAAGGGACATCGCTGCCCCCTACAATGAGCAGTTCTTC

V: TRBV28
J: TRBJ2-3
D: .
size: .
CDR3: CASMRGNTDTQYF
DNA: TGTGCCAGCATGCGCGGGAACACAGATACGCAGTATTTT

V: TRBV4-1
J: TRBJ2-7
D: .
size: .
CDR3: CASSQAPGSPYEQYF
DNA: TGCGCCAGCAGCCAAGCTCCCGGTTCTCCCTACGAGCAGTACTTC

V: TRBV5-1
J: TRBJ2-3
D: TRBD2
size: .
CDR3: CASSYGTSGRLSTDTQYF
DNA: TGCGCCAGCAGCTACGGGACTAGCGGGAGGCTTAGCACAGATACGCAGTATTTT

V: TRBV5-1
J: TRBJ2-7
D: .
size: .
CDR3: CASSFNTGLIYEQYF
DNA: TGCGCCAGCAGCTTTAACACAGGGTTAATTTACGAGCAGTACTTC

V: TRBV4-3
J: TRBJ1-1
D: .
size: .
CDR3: CASSQGRSPLNTEAFF
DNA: TGCGCCAGCAGCCAAGGTCGGTCACCGCTGAACACTGAAGCTTTCTTT

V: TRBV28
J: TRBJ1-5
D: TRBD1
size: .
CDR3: CASRRQGAWGQPQHF
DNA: TGTGCCAGCAGGAGACAGGGGGCCTGGGGGCAGCCCCAGCATTTT

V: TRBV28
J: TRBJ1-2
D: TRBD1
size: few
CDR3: CASSLPTGQGLYGYTF
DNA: TGTGCCAGCAGTTTACCCACTGGACAGGGACTTTATGGCTACACCTTC

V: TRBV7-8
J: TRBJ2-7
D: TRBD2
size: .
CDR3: CASSPAGGRAAYEQYF
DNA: TGTGCCAGCAGCCCCGCGGGCGGGAGAGCGGCCTACGAGCAGTACTTC

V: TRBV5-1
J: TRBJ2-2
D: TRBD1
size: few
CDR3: CASNTGGNTGELFF
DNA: TGCGCCAGTAATACAGGGGGAAACACCGGGGAGCTGTTTTTT

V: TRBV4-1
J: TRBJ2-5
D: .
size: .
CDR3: CASSLGQQETQYF
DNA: TGCGCCAGCAGCCTGGGGCAGCAAGAGACCCAGTACTTC

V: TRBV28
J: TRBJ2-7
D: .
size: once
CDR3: CASSTPTGTYEQYF
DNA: TGTGCCAGCAGTACCCCGACGGGAACCTACGAGCAGTACTTC

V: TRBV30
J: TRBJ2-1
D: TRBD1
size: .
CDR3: CAWTTGTGGFYEQFF
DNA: TGTGCCTGGACGACCGGGACAGGGGGCTTCTATGAGCAGTTCTTC

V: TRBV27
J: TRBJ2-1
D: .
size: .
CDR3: CASSSPETAYNEQFF
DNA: TGTGCCAGCAGTTCCCCGGAGACAGCTTACAATGAGCAGTTCTTC

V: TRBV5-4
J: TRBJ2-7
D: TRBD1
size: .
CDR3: CASSLETGRQQYF
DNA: TGTGCCAGCAGCTTGGAGACAGGGCGTCAGCAGTACTTC

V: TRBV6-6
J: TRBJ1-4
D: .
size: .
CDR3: CASSYSGARVKLFF
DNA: TGTGCCAGCAGTTACTCTGGGGCAAGGGTAAAACTGTTTTTT

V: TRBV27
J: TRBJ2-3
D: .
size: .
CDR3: CASSLSRGSAQYF
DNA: TGTGCCAGCAGTTTAAGTCGGGGAAGTGCGCAGTATTTT

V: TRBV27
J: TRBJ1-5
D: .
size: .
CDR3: CASSPLDNSNQPQHF
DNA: TGTGCCAGCAGTCCCCTCGACAATAGCAATCAGCCCCAGCATTTT

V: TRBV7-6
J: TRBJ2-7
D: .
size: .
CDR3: CASSLGAGISYEQYF
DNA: TGTGCCAGCAGCTTAGGGGCAGGGATATCCTACGAGCAGTACTTC

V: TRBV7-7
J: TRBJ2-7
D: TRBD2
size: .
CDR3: CASSRLAGDKEQYF
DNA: TGTGCTAGCAGCCGACTAGCGGGAGATAAAGAGCAGTACTTC

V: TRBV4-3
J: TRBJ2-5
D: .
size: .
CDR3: CASSQDFSGSVETQYF
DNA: TGCGCCAGCAGCCAAGACTTTAGTGGTTCGGTGGAGACCCAGTACTTC

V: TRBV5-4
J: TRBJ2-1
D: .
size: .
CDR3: CASSPEGARVVYNEQFF
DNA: TGTGCCAGCAGCCCTGAAGGAGCCAGGGTGGTATACAATGAGCAGTTCTTC

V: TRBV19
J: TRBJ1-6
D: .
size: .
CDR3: CASSQNWKVGGPLHF
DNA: TGTGCCAGTAGCCAAAATTGGAAGGTAGGAGGACCCCTCCACTTT

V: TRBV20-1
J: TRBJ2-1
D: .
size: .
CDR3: CSARLDNEQFF
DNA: TGCAGTGCTAGACTTGACAATGAGCAGTTCTTC

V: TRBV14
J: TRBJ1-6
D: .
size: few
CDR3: CASSQRWLSNSPLHF
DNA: TGTGCCAGCAGCCAACGGTGGTTGTCTAATTCACCCCTCCACTTT

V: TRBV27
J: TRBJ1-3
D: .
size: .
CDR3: CASILTEPGNTIYF
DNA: TGTGCCAGCATTTTGACAGAGCCTGGAAACACCATATATTTT

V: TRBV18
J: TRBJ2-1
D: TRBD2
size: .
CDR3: CASSSGTSGRYNEQFF
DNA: TGTGCCAGCTCATCGGGGACTAGCGGTCGCTACAATGAGCAGTTCTTC

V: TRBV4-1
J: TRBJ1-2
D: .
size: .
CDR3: CASSQDQWEGYTF
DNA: TGCGCCAGCAGCCAAGATCAGTGGGAGGGCTACACCTTC

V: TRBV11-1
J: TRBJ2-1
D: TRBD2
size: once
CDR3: CASSRAGTDEQFF
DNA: TGTGCCAGCAGCCGAGCGGGAACGGATGAGCAGTTCTTC

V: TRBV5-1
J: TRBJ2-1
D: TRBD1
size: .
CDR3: CASSRDRGGNEQFF
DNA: TGCGCCAGCAGTCGAGACAGGGGGGGCAATGAGCAGTTCTTC

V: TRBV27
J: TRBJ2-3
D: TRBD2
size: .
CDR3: CASSTSLAGITDTQYF
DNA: TGTGCCAGCAGTACCTCACTAGCGGGAATCACAGATACGCAGTATTTT

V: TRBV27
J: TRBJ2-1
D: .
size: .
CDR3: CASSFRLAGDEQFF
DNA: TGTGCCAGCAGTTTCCGGCTAGCTGGCGATGAGCAGTTCTTC

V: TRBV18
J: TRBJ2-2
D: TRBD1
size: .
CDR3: CASSPGTGAAMRNTGELFF
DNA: TGTGCCAGCTCACCCGGGACAGGGGCCGCGATGAGGAACACCGGGGAGCTGTTTTTT

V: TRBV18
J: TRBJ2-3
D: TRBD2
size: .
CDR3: CASSPNRDYEDTQYF
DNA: TGTGCCAGCTCACCAAACCGGGACTATGAAGATACGCAGTATTTT

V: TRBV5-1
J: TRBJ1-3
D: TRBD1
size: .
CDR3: CASSLVLTGAGNTIYF
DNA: TGCGCCAGCAGCTTAGTATTAACAGGGGCTGGAAACACCATATATTTT

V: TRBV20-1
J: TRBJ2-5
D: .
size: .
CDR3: CSALREGTQYF
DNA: TGCAGTGCTTTAAGAGAGGGGACCCAGTACTTC